Listed below are T cell receptor beta chains from one sample, sequenced in a study of blood T cell repertoires in COVID-19. The assay was immunoSEQ multiplex PCR, and TCRdb's table has in-frame clones only and misses some. The table has roughly 52,000 clones, over 80% seen once. The sample was peripheral blood. These receptors originate from a man aged 35-49 years with COVID-19, enrolled during active disease. The conserved cysteine and the conserved F or W are not part of the CDR3 here. The size of a clone is reported for some rows only, either as once, few or many, or as a class for expanded clones.

abundance,v_gene,j_gene,CDR3aa
NA,TRBV3-1/TRBV3-2,TRBJ1-2,ASSQAGVGYT
NA,TRBV28,TRBJ2-7,ASSSADRERY
NA,TRBV7-2,TRBJ2-5,ASSTQAGRETQY
NA,TRBV6-4,TRBJ1-2,ASSDSRAGGLKGYT
NA,TRBV7-8,TRBJ2-3,ASSSTSFGDTQY
NA,TRBV9,TRBJ1-2,ASSVAELGRGDYGYT
NA,TRBV5-1,TRBJ2-3,ASSLSDTSGSTDTQY
NA,TRBV11-2,TRBJ1-5,ASSLGEAGGNQPQH
NA,TRBV3-1/TRBV3-2,TRBJ2-1,ASSPPPGGNEQF
NA,TRBV2,TRBJ2-5,ASTPDRGLGETQY
NA,TRBV29-1,TRBJ2-1,SVAAGGYNEQF
NA,TRBV7-7,TRBJ2-5,ASSLRGQGGETQY
NA,TRBV4-1,TRBJ2-7,ASSPRGTGDTYEQY
NA,TRBV5-1,TRBJ2-3,ASSSGLAGEAQY
NA,TRBV11-2,TRBJ2-7,ASSLGRGGGRSTYEQY
NA,TRBV7-9,TRBJ1-4,AVKGATNEKLF
NA,TRBV5-1,TRBJ1-6,ASSLEGTGNSPLH
few,TRBV5-1,TRBJ2-2,ASSSISVSDTGELF
NA,TRBV21-1,TRBJ2-3,ASSSRVPSTDTQY
NA,TRBV28,TRBJ1-2,ASSSGQGALDGYT
NA,TRBV10-2,TRBJ1-3,ASSDSGAPGNTIY
NA,TRBV18,TRBJ1-1,ASSPPMGAQAF
NA,TRBV7-9,TRBJ1-3,ASTGSGNTIY
NA,TRBV7-2,TRBJ2-4,ASSLRVVSIQY
NA,TRBV13,TRBJ2-7,AAGQGGYEQY
NA,TRBV2,TRBJ2-2,ASRSSGGGLPRELF
NA,TRBV6-6,TRBJ2-1,ASSSGLISYNEQF
NA,TRBV11-2,TRBJ2-7,ASSLATSGGSSYEQY
few,TRBV27,TRBJ1-5,ASTLQDIVPCVDLYSNQPQH
NA,TRBV30,TRBJ1-6,ACTTGLGNSPLH
once,TRBV7-6,TRBJ1-3,ASSLGTGPSGNTIY
NA,TRBV10-3,TRBJ1-4,AIRQDRENEKLF
once,TRBV2,TRBJ2-7,ASSGRDRVPYEQY
NA,TRBV24-1,TRBJ1-5,AARQAWGNQPQH
NA,TRBV5-1,TRBJ2-7,ASSWDMSYEQY
NA,TRBV2,TRBJ2-2,ASSEPGAGSPGELF
NA,TRBV2,TRBJ1-4,ASYTGARREKLF